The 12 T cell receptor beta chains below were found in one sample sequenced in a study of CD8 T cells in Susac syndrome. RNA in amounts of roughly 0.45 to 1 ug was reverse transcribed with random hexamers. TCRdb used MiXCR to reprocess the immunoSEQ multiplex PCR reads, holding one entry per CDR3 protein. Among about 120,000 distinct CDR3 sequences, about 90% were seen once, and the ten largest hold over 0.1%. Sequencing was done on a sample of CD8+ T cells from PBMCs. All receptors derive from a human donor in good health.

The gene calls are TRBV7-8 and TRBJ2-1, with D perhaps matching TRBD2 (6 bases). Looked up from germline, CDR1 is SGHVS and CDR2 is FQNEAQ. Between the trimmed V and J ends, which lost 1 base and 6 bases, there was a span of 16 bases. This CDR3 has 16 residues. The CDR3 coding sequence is TGTGCCAGCAGCTTAGGCGGGGTGAGTGGTCCCAATGAGCAGTTCTTC. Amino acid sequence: CASSLGGVSGPNEQFF. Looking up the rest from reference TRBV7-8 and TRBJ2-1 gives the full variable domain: GAGVSQSPRYKVAKRGQDVALRCDPISGHVSLFWYQQALGQGPEFLTYFQNEAQLDKSGLPSDRFFAERPEGSVSTLKIQRTQQEDSAVYLCASSLGGVSGPNEQFFGPGTRLTVL.

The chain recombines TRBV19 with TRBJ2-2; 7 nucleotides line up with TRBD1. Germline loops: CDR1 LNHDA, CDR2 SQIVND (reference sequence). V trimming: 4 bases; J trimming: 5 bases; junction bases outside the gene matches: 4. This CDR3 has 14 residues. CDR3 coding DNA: TGTGCCAGTAGTACACTGACAGGGACCGGGGAGCTGTTTTTT. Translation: CASSTLTGTGELFF.

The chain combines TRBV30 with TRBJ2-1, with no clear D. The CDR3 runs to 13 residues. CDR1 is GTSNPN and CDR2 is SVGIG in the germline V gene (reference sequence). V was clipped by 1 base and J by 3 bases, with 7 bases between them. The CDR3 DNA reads TGTGCCTGGAGTGGGGCTATCTACAATGAGCAGTTCTTC. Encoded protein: CAWSGAIYNEQFF.

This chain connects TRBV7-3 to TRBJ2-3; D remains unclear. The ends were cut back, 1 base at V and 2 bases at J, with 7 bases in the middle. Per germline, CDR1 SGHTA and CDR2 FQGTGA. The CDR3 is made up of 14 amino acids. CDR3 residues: CASSLSLNTDTQYF. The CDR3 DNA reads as TGTGCCAGCAGCTTAAGCCTTAACACAGATACGCAGTATTTT.

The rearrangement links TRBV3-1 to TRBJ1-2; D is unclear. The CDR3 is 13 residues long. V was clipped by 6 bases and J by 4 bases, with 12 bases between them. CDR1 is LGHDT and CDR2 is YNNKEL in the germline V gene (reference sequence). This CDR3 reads CASSFGVGYGYTF. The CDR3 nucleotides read TGTGCCAGCAGTTTTGGTGTGGGCTATGGCTACACCTTC.

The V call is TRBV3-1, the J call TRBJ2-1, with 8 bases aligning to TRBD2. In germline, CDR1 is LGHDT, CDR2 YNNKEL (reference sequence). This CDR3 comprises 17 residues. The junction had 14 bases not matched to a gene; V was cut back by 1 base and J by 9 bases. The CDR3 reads CASSQGFSLAGYSEQFF. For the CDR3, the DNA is TGTGCCAGCAGCCAAGGGTTTTCGCTAGCGGGCTATAGTGAGCAGTTCTTC.

DNA of the CDR3: TGTGCCAGCAGCGAAGCAATCCGGGACAGGGGTTATGGCTACACCTTC. It is translated as CASSEAIRDRGYGYTF. The rearrangement links TRBV5-8 to TRBJ1-2, with 10 bases identical to TRBD1. Germline CDR1 reads SGHTS; CDR2 reads YDEGEE. The length of the CDR3 is 16 residues. Germline trimming cut 4 bases from V and 5 bases from J; bases unmatched to any gene: 11.

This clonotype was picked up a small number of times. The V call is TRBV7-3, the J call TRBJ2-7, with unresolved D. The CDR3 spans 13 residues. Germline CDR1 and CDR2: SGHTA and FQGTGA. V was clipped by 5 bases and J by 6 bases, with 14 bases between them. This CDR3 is CASSPGPLGEQYF. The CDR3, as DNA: TGTGCCAGCAGCCCCGGTCCTTTGGGCGAGCAGTACTTC.

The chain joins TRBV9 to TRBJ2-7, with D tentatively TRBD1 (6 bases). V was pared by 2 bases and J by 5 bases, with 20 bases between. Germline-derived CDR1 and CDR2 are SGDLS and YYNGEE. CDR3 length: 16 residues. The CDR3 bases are TGTGCCAGCAGCGTCAGCAGGGGCTCCGAACTACACGAGCAGTACTTC. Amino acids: CASSVSRGSELHEQYF.

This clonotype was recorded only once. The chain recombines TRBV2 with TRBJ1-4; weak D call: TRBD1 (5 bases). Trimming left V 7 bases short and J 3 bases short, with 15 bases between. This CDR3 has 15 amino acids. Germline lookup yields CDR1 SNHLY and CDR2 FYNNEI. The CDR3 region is CASKVGSGANEKLFF. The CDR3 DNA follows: TGTGCCAGCAAGGTGGGGTCGGGGGCTAATGAAAAACTGTTTTTT.

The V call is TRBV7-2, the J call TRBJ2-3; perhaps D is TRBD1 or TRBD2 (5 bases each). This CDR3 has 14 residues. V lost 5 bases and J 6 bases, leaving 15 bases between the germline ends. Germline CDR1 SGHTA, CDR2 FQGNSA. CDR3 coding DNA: TGTGCCAGCAGCCTCGGGACCCACGGGGATACGCAGTATTTT. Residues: CASSLGTHGDTQYF. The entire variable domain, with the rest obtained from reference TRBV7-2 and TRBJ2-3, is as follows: GAGVSQSPSNKVTEKGKDVELRCDPISGHTALYWYRQSLGQGLEFLIYFQGNSAPDKSGLPSDRFSAERTGGSVSTLTIQRTQQEDSAVYLCASSLGTHGDTQYFGPGTRLTVL.

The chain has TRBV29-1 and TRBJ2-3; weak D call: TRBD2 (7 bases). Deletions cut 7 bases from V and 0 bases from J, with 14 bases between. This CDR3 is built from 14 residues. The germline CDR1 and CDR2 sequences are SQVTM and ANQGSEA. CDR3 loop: CSAPGGLSTDTQYF. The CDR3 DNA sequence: TGCAGCGCTCCCGGGGGGCTTAGCACAGATACGCAGTATTTT.